These 19 T cell receptor beta chains came from one sample sequenced in a study of shared clonotypes between healthy human individuals. Generated by immunoSEQ multiplex PCR, the TCRdb table keeps only in-frame clones and is missing some. The sample includes roughly 2.2 million clones, 85% to 95% of them seen just once. Sequencing was performed on naive CD4+ T cells from PBMCs. Noted subset: CD45RA+ positively selected. The origin of the receptors is a young man in good health. Some clones in this sample may be carry-over from other donors' samples.

V is TRBV5-1 and J is TRBJ2-7; TRBD2 is a possible D gene (5 bases). Germline CDR1 and CDR2: SGHRS and YFSETQ. CDR3 size: 15 residues. V was cut by 4 bases and J by 0 bases, with 14 bases left in between. In DNA form, the CDR3 reads TGCGCCAGCAGCGCGTTCGCCGGGGACTCCTACGAGCAGTACTTC. This sequence encodes CASSAFAGDSYEQYF.

Concerning this clone itself: The same CDR3 arises from other DNA sequences in this sample as well. The chain has TRBV28 and TRBJ1-2; D uncertain. CDR1 MDHEN and CDR2 SYDVKM come from the germline V gene. The CDR3 consists of 13 residues. The V end was cut by 6 bases, the J end by 0 bases, with 8 bases between. The CDR3 region is CASRDGANYGYTF. CDR3 DNA: TGTGCCAGCAGGGACGGAGCTAACTATGGCTACACCTTC.

For this clone: The sample has other DNA sequences that encode this CDR3 too. The chain links TRBV7-3 to TRBJ2-2, with 9 bases matching TRBD2. Germline loops: CDR1 SGHTA, CDR2 FQGTGA. V was clipped by 5 bases and J by 1 base; unmatched bases: 2. The CDR3 is 15 residues long. The chain's CDR3 is CASSLTSGNTGELFF. The CDR3 region has the DNA TGTGCCAGCAGCCTGACTAGCGGGAACACCGGGGAGCTGTTTTTT.

V and J are TRBV27 and TRBJ1-5, with D maybe TRBD1 (6 bases). V was pared by 5 bases and J by 0 bases, with 20 bases between. The germline gives CDR1 MNHEY, CDR2 SMNVEV (reference sequence). The CDR3 is 18 residues long. The CDR3: CASSPRQGPIYSNQPQHF. In DNA form, the CDR3 reads TGTGCCAGCAGTCCCCGGCAGGGGCCAATTTATAGCAATCAGCCCCAGCATTTT.

The chain couples TRBV4-1 to TRBJ2-5, with D possibly TRBD1 on 6 matching bases. Deletions cut 4 bases from V and 1 base from J, with 10 bases between. Germline V gene lookup returns CDR1 MGHRA and CDR2 YSYEKL. The CDR3 is 14 amino acids. CDR3 loop: CASSLSDSQETQYF. The CDR3 DNA sequence: TGCGCCAGCAGCCTATCGGACAGCCAAGAGACCCAGTACTTC.

This sequence joins TRBV6-6 and TRBJ2-5; D is unclear. The V gene lost 7 bases and the J gene lost 2 bases, with 14 bases spanning the gap. Per germline, CDR1 MNHNY and CDR2 SVGAGI (reference sequence). The CDR3 spans 14 residues. The CDR3 spells CASTLGLLQETQYF. DNA of the CDR3: TGTGCCAGCACTCTGGGTCTCCTGCAAGAGACCCAGTACTTC.

The chain combines TRBV10-3 with TRBJ2-1; no firm D call. This CDR3 region has 17 residues. Trimming took 2 bases from V and 6 from J, leaving 20 bases between them. Per germline, CDR1 ENHRY and CDR2 SYGVKD. The CDR3 nucleotides read TGTGCCATCAGTGAGGGAATAGGCGCCTCCTTACGCAATGAGCAGTTCTTC. Translated: CAISEGIGASLRNEQFF.

Here the CDR3 DNA reads TGTGCCAGCAGAAGACACCTGAACACTGAAGCTTTCTTT. Its translation: CASRRHLNTEAFF. This rearrangement joins TRBV28 to TRBJ1-1; D is unclear. Germline CDR1 reads MDHEN; CDR2 reads SYDVKM. V was clipped by 6 bases and J by 0 bases, with 8 bases between them. This CDR3 has 13 amino acids. The whole variable domain, remainder taken from reference TRBV28 and TRBJ1-1, is DVKVTQSSRYLVKRTGEKVFLECVQDMDHENMFWYRQDPGLGLRLIYFSYDVKMKEKGDIPEGYSVSREKKERFSLILESASTNQTSMYLCASRRHLNTEAFFGQGTRLTVV.

With regard to this clone: Other nucleotide sequences in the sample specify the same CDR3. This sequence joins TRBV15 and TRBJ2-2, with a tentative D call TRBD1 (6 bases). CDR1 is LNHNV and CDR2 is YYDKDF in the germline V gene (reference sequence). CDR3 length: 14 residues. V was shortened by 3 bases and J by 1 base, with 6 bases between the two germline ends. Written as DNA, the CDR3 is TGTGCCACCAGCAGGGGACAGAACACCGGGGAGCTGTTTTTT. Its translation: CATSRGQNTGELFF.

CDR3 sequence reads: CASSSSPGPATGELFF. CDR3 nucleotides: TGTGCCAGCAGCTCCTCTCCAGGGCCCGCAACCGGGGAGCTGTTTTTT. This chain joins TRBV5-4 and TRBJ2-2; TRBD1 is a possible D gene (5 bases). V lost 3 bases and J 5 bases, leaving 17 bases between the germline ends. CDR1 is SGHNT, CDR2 YYREEE, per germline (reference sequence). The CDR3 sequence is 16 residues long.

The chain recombines TRBV29-1 with TRBJ2-1; a possible D gene is TRBD1 (6 bases). This CDR3 spans 13 amino acids. V lost 2 bases, J lost 4 bases, and 9 bases lay in between. In germline, CDR1 is SQVTM, CDR2 ANQGSEA. The CDR3 region is CSVERQGYNEQFF. DNA of the CDR3: TGCAGCGTTGAAAGGCAGGGGTACAATGAGCAGTTCTTC.

The J gene is TRBJ1-2, the V gene TRBV5-6, with a tentative D call TRBD1 (6 bases). The V gene's germline CDR1 is SGHDT and CDR2 YYEEEE. This CDR3 is built from 14 residues. Between the trimmed V and J ends, which lost 4 bases and 2 bases, there was a span of 12 bases. CDR3 protein: CASSQTGTNYGYTF. The CDR3 coding sequence is TGTGCCAGCAGCCAAACCGGGACAAACTATGGCTACACCTTC.

CDR3 residues: CASSPPGETYNEQFF. CDR3 coding DNA: TGTGCCAGCTCACCACCCGGGGAAACCTACAATGAGCAGTTCTTC. The V gene is TRBV18, the J gene TRBJ2-1, with D maybe TRBD2 (5 bases). From germline, CDR1 is KGHSH and CDR2 LQKENI. Trimming shortened V by 0 bases and J by 2 bases, and 8 bases separated the two germline ends. The CDR3 is 15 amino acids.

This chain joins TRBV7-3 and TRBJ2-2; D gene ambiguous. The ends were cut back, 5 bases at V and 4 bases at J, with 17 bases in the middle. Germline V CDR1 and CDR2: SGHTA, FQGTGA. CDR3 length: 16 amino acids. CDR3 protein: CASSPVLGWGTGELFF. CDR3 nucleotides: TGTGCCAGCAGCCCCGTGTTGGGGTGGGGCACCGGGGAGCTGTTTTTT.

On this clone itself: Other DNA sequences of this sample code for an identical CDR3. The J gene is TRBJ2-1, the V gene TRBV5-1; 7 nucleotides agree with TRBD2. The CDR3 totals 14 residues. V lost 0 bases and J lost 6; bases outside the gene matches: 3. The V gene's germline CDR1 is SGHRS and CDR2 YFSETQ. CDR3 coding DNA: TGCGCCAGCAGCTTGGGAGGCGGGAGCAATGAGCAGTTCTTC. Its protein is CASSLGGGSNEQFF.

V is TRBV15 and J is TRBJ1-4; the D gene is possibly TRBD1 (5 bases). This CDR3 is 16 amino acids long. Trimming stripped 1 base from V and 3 bases from J, with 12 bases between. Germline CDR1 is LNHNV and CDR2 is YYDKDF (reference sequence). The CDR3 nucleotides are TGTGCCACCAGCAGAGGGGCGGCAGGGCCTAATGAAAAACTGTTTTTT. This translates into CATSRGAAGPNEKLFF.

The rearrangement uses TRBV6-6 and TRBJ2-7; 8 bases match TRBD2. After removal of 0 bases from V and 2 bases from J, the junction contained 3 bases not matched to a gene. Germline V lookup: CDR1 MNHNY, CDR2 SVGAGI (reference sequence). The CDR3 runs 15 residues. The CDR3 DNA follows: TGTGCCAGCAGTTACTCGGCGGGAGGCCCCTACGAGCAGTACTTC. Its translation is CASSYSAGGPYEQYF.

The chain is built from TRBV25-1 and TRBJ2-1; D unclear. V was clipped by 6 bases and J by 0 bases, with 15 bases between them. The CDR3 length is 16 residues. Looked up from germline, CDR1 is MGHDK and CDR2 is SYGVNS. The CDR3 nucleotides are TGTGCCAGCAGAGCCGACGGAGCGAGCTCCTACAATGAGCAGTTCTTC. It encodes CASRADGASSYNEQFF.

The chain uses TRBV4-3 and TRBJ1-5; D not resolved. Germline V lookup: CDR1 LGHNA, CDR2 YSLEER. With 0 bases removed from V and 2 bases from J, the gap between germline ends came to 11 bases. The CDR3 has 16 residues. CDR3 sequence: CASSQEGGRGNQPQHF. As DNA, the CDR3 is TGCGCCAGCAGCCAAGAGGGCGGTCGGGGCAATCAGCCCCAGCATTTT.